This TCR beta chain was captured in a study of cytomegalovirus exposure and HLA in healthy donors. Turning to this clone: Its antigen is not identified.

The PCR contained 60 Vbeta and 13 Jbeta primers. Repertoires were generated with immunoSEQ multiplex PCR, while TCRdb's copy carries only in-frame clones and drops some. Reported are around 60,000 clones; the ten largest clones contain roughly 4%. The germline V gene encodes CDR1 MGHDK and CDR2 SYGVNS. With 4 bases removed from V and 8 bases from J, the gap between germline ends came to 12 bases. CDR3 size: 12 residues. Study results and limitations: In a later analysis, TCR beta V- and J-gene trimming was associated with a missense DCLRE1C variant. Clonal expansion, a later analysis showed, was greater in HLA-associated TCR beta chains than in equally common others. Fewer N-insertions than the roughly 630-donor mean were reportedly shown by an Asian-associated ancestry cluster in a later analysis.

Sequenced input: PBMCs. This receptor was obtained from a woman younger than 35 in good health and CMV-seronegative. The rearrangement links TRBV25-1 to TRBJ2-7; D is uncertain. The CDR3, as DNA: TGTGCCAGCAGTGCTGAGTTTATCAAGCAGTACTTC. Its translation: CASSAEFIKQYF.